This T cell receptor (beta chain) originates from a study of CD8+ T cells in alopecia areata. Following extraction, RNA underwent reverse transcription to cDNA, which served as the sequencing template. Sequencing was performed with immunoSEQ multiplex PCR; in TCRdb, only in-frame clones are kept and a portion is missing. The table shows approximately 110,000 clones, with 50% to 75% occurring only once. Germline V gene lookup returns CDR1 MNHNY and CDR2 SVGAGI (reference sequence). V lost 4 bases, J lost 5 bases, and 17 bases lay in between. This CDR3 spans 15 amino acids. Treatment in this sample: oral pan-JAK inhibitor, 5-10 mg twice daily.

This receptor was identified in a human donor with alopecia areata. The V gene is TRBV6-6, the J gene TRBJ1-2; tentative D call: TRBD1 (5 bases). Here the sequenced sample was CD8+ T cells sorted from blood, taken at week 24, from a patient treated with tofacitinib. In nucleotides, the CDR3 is TGTGCCAGCAGTTCCGAGGCAGGGTGGGGATATGGCTACACCTTC. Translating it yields CASSSEAGWGYGYTF.